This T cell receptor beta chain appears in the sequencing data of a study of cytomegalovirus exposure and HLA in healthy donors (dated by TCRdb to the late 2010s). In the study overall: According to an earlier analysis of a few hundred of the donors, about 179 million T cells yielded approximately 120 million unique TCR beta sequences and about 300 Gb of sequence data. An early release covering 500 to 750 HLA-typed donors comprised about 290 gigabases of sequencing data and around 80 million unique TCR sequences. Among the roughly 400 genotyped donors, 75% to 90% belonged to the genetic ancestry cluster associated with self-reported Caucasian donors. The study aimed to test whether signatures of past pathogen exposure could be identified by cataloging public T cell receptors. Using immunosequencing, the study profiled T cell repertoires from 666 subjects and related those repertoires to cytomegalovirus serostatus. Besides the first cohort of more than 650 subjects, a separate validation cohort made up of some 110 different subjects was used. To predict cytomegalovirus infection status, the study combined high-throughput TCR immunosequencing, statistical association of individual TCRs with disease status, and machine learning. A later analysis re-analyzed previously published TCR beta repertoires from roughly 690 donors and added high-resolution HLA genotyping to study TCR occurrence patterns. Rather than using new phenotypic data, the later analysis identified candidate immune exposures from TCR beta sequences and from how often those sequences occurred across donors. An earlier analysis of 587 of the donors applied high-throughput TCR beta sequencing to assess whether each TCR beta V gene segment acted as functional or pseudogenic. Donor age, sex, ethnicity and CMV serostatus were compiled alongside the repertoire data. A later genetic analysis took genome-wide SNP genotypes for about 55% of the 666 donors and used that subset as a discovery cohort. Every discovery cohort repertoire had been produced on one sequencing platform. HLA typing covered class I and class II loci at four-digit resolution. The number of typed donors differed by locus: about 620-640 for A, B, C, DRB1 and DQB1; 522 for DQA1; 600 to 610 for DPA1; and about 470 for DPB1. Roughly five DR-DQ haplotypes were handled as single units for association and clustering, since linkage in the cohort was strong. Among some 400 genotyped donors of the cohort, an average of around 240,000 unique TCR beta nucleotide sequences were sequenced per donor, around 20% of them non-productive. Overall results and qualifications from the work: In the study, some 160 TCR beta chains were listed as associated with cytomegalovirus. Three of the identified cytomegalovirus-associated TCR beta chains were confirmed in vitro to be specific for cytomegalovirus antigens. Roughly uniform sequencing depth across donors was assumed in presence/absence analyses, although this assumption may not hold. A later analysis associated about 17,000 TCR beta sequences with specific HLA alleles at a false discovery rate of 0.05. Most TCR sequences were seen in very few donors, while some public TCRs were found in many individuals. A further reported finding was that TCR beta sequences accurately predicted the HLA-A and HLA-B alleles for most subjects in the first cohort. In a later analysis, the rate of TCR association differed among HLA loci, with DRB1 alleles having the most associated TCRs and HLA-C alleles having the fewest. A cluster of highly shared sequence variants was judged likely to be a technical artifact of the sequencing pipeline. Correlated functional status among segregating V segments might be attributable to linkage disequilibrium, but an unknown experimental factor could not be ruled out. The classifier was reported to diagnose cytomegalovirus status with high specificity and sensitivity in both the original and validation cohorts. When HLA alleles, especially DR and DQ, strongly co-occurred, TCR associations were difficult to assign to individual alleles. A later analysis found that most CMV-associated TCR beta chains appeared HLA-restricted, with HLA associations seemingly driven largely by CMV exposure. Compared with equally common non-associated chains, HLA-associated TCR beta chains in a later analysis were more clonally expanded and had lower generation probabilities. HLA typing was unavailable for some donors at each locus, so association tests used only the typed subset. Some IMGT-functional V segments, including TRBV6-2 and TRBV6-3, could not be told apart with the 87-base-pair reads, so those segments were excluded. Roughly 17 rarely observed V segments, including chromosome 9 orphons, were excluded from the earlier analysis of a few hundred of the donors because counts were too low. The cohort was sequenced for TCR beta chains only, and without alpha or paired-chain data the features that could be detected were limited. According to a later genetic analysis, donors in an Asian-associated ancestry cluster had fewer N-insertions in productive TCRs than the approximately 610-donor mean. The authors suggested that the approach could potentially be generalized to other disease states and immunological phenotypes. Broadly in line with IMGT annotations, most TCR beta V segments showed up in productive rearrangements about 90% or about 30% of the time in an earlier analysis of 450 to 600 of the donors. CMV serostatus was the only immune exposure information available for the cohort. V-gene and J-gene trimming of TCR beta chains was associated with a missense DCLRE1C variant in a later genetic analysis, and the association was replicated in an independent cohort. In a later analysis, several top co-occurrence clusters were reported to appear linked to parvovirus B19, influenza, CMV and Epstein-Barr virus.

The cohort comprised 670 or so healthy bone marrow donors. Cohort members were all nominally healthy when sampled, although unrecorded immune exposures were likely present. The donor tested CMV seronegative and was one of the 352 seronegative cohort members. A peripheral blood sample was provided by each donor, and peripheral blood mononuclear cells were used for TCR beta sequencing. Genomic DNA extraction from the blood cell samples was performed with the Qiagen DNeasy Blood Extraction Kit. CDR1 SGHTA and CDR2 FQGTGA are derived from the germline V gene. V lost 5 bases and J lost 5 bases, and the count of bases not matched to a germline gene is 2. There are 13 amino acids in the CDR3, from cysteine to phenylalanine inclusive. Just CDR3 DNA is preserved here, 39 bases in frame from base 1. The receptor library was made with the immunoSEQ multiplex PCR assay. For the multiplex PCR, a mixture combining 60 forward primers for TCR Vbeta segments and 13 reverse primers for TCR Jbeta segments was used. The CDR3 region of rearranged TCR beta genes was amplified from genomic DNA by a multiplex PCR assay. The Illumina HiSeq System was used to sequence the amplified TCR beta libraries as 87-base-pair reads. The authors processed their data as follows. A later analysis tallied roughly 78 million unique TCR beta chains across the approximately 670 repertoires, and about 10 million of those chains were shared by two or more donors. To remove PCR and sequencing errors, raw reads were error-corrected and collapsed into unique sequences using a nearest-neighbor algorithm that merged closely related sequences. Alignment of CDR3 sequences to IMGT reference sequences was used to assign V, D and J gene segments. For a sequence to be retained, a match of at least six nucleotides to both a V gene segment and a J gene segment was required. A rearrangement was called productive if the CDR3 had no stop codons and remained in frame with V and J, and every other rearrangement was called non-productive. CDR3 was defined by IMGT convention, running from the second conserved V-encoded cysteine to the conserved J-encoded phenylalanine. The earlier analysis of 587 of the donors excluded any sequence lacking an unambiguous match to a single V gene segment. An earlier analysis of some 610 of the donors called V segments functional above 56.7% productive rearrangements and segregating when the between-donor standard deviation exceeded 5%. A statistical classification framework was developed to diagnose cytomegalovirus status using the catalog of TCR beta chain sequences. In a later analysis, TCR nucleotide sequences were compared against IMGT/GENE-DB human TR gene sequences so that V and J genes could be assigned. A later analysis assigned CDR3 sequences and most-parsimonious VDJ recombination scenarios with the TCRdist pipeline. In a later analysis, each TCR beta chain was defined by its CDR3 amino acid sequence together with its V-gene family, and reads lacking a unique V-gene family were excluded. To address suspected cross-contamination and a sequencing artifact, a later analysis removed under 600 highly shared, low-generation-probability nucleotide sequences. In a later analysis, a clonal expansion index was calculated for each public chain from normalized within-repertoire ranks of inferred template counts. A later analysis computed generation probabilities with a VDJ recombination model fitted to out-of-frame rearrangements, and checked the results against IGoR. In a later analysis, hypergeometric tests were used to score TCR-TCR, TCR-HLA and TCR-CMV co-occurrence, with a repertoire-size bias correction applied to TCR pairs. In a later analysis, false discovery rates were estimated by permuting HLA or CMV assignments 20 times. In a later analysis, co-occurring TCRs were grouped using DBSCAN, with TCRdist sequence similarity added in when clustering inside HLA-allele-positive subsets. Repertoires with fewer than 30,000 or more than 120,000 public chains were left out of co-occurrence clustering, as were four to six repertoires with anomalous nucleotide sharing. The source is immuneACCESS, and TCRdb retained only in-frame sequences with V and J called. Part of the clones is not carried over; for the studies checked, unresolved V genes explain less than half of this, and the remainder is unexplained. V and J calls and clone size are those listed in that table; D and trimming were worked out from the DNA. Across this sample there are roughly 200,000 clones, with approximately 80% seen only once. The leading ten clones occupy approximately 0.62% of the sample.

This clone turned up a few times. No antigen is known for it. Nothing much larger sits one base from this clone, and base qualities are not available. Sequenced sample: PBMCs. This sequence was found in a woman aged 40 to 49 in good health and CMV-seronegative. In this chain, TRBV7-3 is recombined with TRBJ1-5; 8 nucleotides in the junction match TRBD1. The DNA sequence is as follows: TGTGCCAGCAGCCCGGACAGGGATCAGCCCCAGCATTTT. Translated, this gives CASSPDRDQPQHF.